The 26 T cell receptor beta chains below come from one sample, sequenced in a study of siplizumab effects on memory and regulatory T cells. The protocol was immunoSEQ multiplex PCR, while the TCRdb copy is restricted to in-frame clones and leaves out a portion. This table has over 7,500 clones, approximately 42% appearing once. No antigen has been identified for these receptors. An approximately six-day coculture at 37°C was performed with the mixed lymphocyte reaction cells. The sequenced material came from CFSE-low (dividing) CD4+ T cells sorted from an allogeneic mixed lymphocyte reaction. Receptors originate from a human donor in good health; the cells came from an allogeneic mixed lymphocyte reaction.

Only a few counts were recorded for this clone. This chain links TRBV30 with TRBJ2-7; the D gene is possibly TRBD1 (6 bases). The CDR3 has 14 residues. Germline values: CDR1 GTSNPN, CDR2 SVGIG (reference sequence). V lost 3 bases and J lost 7, with 19 bases in between. The CDR3 loop reads CAWSRGRGWGEQYF. Here the CDR3 DNA reads TGTGCCTGGAGCCGGGGCAGGGGCTGGGGAGAGCAGTACTTC.

CDR3 sequence (DNA): TGTGCCAGTAGCGACATCACTGGAAACACCATATATTTT. This gives the protein CASSDITGNTIYF. The J gene is TRBJ1-3, the V gene TRBV19; the D is unclear. Trimming shortened V by 6 bases and J by 2 bases, and 8 bases separated the two germline ends. The CDR3 is 13 amino acids. Germline V lookup: CDR1 LNHDA, CDR2 SQIVND (reference sequence). The full variable domain, with the rest looked up from reference TRBV19 and TRBJ1-3, is DGGITQSPKYLFRKEGQNVTLSCEQNLNHDAMYWYRQDPGQGLRLIYYSQIVNDFQKGDIAEGYSVSREKKESFPLTVTSAQKNPTAFYLCASSDITGNTIYFGEGSWLTVV.

This clone is labeled medium-sized. The chain employs TRBV19 and TRBJ1-1; D call uncertain. This CDR3 spans 14 amino acids. Trimming left V 1 base short and J 4 bases short, with 10 bases between. The germline V gene encodes CDR1 LNHDA and CDR2 SQIVND (reference sequence). For the CDR3, the DNA is TGTGCCAGTAGTATAGCAGCAGCGGGCACTGAAGCTTTCTTT. Translation: CASSIAAAGTEAFF.

CDR3 nucleotides: TGTGCCAGCAGCTTATTCCTGTCCCTACCGACGGCCAGCACAGATACGCAGTATTTT. This translates into CASSLFLSLPTASTDTQYF. The chain is built from TRBV7-8 and TRBJ2-3; D is ambiguous. With 2 bases removed from V and 0 bases from J, the gap between germline ends came to 21 bases. From germline, CDR1 is SGHVS and CDR2 FQNEAQ. This CDR3 is 19 amino acids long.

In its sample, this clone was seen a few times. This sequence joins TRBV18 and TRBJ2-5; D remains unclear. The CDR3 has 14 residues. V lost 2 bases, J lost 5 bases, and 12 bases lay in between. Germline CDR1 reads KGHSH; CDR2 reads LQKENI. The CDR3 loop is CASSPASRRETQYF. The CDR3 bases are TGTGCCAGCTCACCAGCCTCGCGCAGGGAGACCCAGTACTTC.

This clone is classed as medium-sized (0.01 to 0.1%). V gene TRBV7-8 combines with J gene TRBJ2-2; the D call may be TRBD1 or TRBD2 (5 bases each). Looked up from germline, CDR1 is SGHVS and CDR2 is FQNEAQ. Deletions cut 5 bases from V and 1 base from J, with 14 bases between. The CDR3 spans 16 residues. The CDR3 region is CASSARGTGNTGELFF. CDR3 in DNA: TGTGCCAGCAGCGCCCGTGGGACGGGGAACACCGGGGAGCTGTTTTTT.

By frequency in the sample, this clone is medium-sized (0.01 to 0.1%). This sequence joins TRBV7-2 and TRBJ1-1, with D perhaps TRBD1 (5 bases). Germline values: CDR1 SGHTA, CDR2 FQGNSA. The CDR3 sequence is 15 residues long. V lost 0 bases, J lost 13 bases, and 21 bases lay in between. The CDR3 DNA reads as TGTGCCAGCAGCTTAGCACAACATGGGGTGGGGGTTTATTTCTTT. Protein: CASSLAQHGVGVYFF.

This chain uses TRBV19 with TRBJ2-7; 9 bases map to TRBD1. Unmatched junction bases numbered 10, after V lost 10 bases and J lost 3 bases. Germline CDR1 reads LNHDA; CDR2 reads SQIVND (reference sequence). The CDR3 sequence is 14 residues long. CDR3 region: CATTSGTGIYEQYF. The DNA for the CDR3 is TGTGCCACTACTTCCGGGACAGGGATCTACGAGCAGTACTTC. The whole variable domain, filled in from reference TRBV19 and TRBJ2-7, reads DGGITQSPKYLFRKEGQNVTLSCEQNLNHDAMYWYRQDPGQGLRLIYYSQIVNDFQKGDIAEGYSVSREKKESFPLTVTSAQKNPTAFYLCATTSGTGIYEQYFGPGTRLTVT.

This clone was counted between two and nine times. The CDR3: CATQDRGDEQYF. CDR3 DNA sequence: TGTGCCACCCAGGACCGGGGAGACGAGCAGTACTTC. The chain has TRBV15 and TRBJ2-7; possible D gene TRBD2, 5 bases. Trimming left V 8 bases short and J 5 bases short, with 13 bases between. The CDR3 has 12 residues. Germline assignment: CDR1 LNHNV and CDR2 YYDKDF (reference sequence).

V and J are TRBV4-1 and TRBJ2-5; D may match TRBD1 or TRBD2 (5 bases each). The V end was cut by 1 base, the J end by 6 bases, with 12 bases between. Per the germline V gene, CDR1 is MGHRA and CDR2 is YSYEKL. The CDR3 is 14 residues long. CDR3 nucleotide sequence: TGCGCCAGCAGCCAAGCGATGGGGGAACAGACCCAGTACTTC. It is translated as CASSQAMGEQTQYF.

The rearrangement links TRBV10-3 to TRBJ2-1; 12 positions agree with TRBD2. Germline-derived CDR1 and CDR2 are ENHRY and SYGVKD. With V trimmed by 0 bases and J by 0 bases, 6 bases remained unmatched. This CDR3 is 19 amino acids long. This CDR3 reads CAISESRLAGVGSYNEQFF. In DNA form, the CDR3 reads TGTGCCATCAGTGAGTCGAGACTAGCGGGAGTGGGCTCCTACAATGAGCAGTTCTTC.

Within the sample, this clone is medium-sized. The rearrangement joins TRBV6-1 to TRBJ2-5; 11 nucleotides agree with TRBD1. From germline, CDR1 is MNHNS and CDR2 SASEGT. The CDR3 consists of 14 residues. Unmatched junction bases numbered 6, after V lost 7 bases and J lost 5 bases. The CDR3 DNA follows: TGTGCCAGCACCCCGGACAGGGGGCGGGAGACCCAGTACTTC. It specifies CASTPDRGRETQYF.

CDR3 protein: CASSYSGDFMSGYTF. The CDR3 coding sequence is TGTGCCAGCAGTTACTCGGGGGACTTTATGAGTGGCTACACCTTC. This chain connects TRBV6-6 to TRBJ1-2, with D maybe TRBD1 (5 bases). Deletions cut 0 bases from V and 7 bases from J, with 15 bases between. CDR1 is MNHNY, CDR2 SVGAGI, per germline (reference sequence). The CDR3 length is 15 residues.

In this sample, this clone turned up a few times. The CDR3 DNA reads TGCGCCAGCAGCTTGGCGGGACTAGCGGGCCAAGAGACCCAGTACTTC. It is translated as CASSLAGLAGQETQYF. This sequence joins TRBV5-1 and TRBJ2-5, with TRBD2 matching over 12 bases. The germline gives CDR1 SGHRS, CDR2 YFSETQ. Germline trimming cut 0 bases from V and 1 base from J; bases unmatched to any gene: 1. The CDR3 covers 16 residues.

This clone was counted a single time. The chain has TRBV5-1 and TRBJ2-3; TRBD1 matches at 11 bases. J lost 3 bases, V lost 3 bases, and 6 bases had no gene match. Germline CDR1 SGHRS, CDR2 YFSETQ. This CDR3 is built from 16 residues. This CDR3 reads CASSYTGTGGTDTQYF. For the CDR3, the DNA is TGCGCCAGCAGCTATACCGGGACAGGGGGGACAGATACGCAGTATTTT. The full variable domain, with the rest looked up from reference TRBV5-1 and TRBJ2-3, is KAGVTQTPRYLIKTRGQQVTLSCSPISGHRSVSWYQQTPGQGLQFLFEYFSETQRNKGNFPGRFSGRQFSNSRSEMNVSTLELGDSALYLCASSYTGTGGTDTQYFGPGTRLTVL.

This clone was recorded a few times. The V call is TRBV29-1, the J call TRBJ1-1, with a weak D call TRBD1 (5 bases). The CDR3 loop spans 14 amino acids. V lost 4 bases and J 0 bases, leaving 12 bases between the germline ends. Germline lookup yields CDR1 SQVTM and CDR2 ANQGSEA. The CDR3 reads CSVAAGPVNTEAFF. DNA for the CDR3: TGCAGCGTTGCCGCAGGGCCAGTGAACACTGAAGCTTTCTTT.

This clone was detected only a few times. This sequence joins TRBV5-4 and TRBJ2-7, with D perhaps matching TRBD1 (5 bases). V was clipped by 1 base and J by 6 bases, with 8 bases between them. The CDR3 sequence is 12 residues long. CDR1 and CDR2 (germline): SGHNT, YYREEE (reference sequence). Here the CDR3 reads CASSLQGLEQYF. CDR3 coding DNA: TGTGCCAGCAGCTTGCAGGGCCTCGAGCAGTACTTC. Supplemented by reference TRBV5-4 and TRBJ2-7, the full variable domain reads ETGVTQSPTHLIKTRGQQVTLRCSSQSGHNTVSWYQQALGQGPQFIFQYYREEENGRGNFPPRFSGLQFPNYSSELNVNALELDDSALYLCASSLQGLEQYFGPGTRLTVT.

Relative to its sample, this clone is medium-sized (0.01 to 0.1%). The chain combines TRBV29-1 with TRBJ2-3, with TRBD2 identical over 11 bases. The J segment lost 2 bases and the V segment lost 7 bases, leaving 5 bases of the junction unmatched. In germline, CDR1 is SQVTM, CDR2 ANQGSEA. This CDR3 is 14 amino acids long. The CDR3 here is CSGGTSGFTDTQYF. For the CDR3, the DNA is TGCAGCGGGGGGACTAGCGGATTCACAGATACGCAGTATTTT.

The chain combines TRBV7-6 with TRBJ2-5; 9 nucleotides match TRBD2. The DNA end favors TRBJ2-7, so the J call may be wrong. The CDR3 loop spans 14 amino acids. Germline V gene lookup returns CDR1 SGHVS and CDR2 FNYEAQ. CDR3 bases: TGTGCCAGCAGCTCAGGTAGCGGGAGCTACGAGCAGTACTTC. Encoded protein: CASSSGSGSYEQYF.

This rearrangement joins TRBV5-1 to TRBJ2-7; tentatively, D is TRBD1 or TRBD2 (7 bases each). Trimming pared 3 bases from V and 1 base from J, leaving 11 bases between. From germline, CDR1 is SGHRS and CDR2 YFSETQ. CDR3 size: 14 residues. CDR3 DNA sequence: TGCGCCAGCAGCTCTCAGGGGGGGTCCTACGAGCAGTACTTC. Translated, it gives CASSSQGGSYEQYF.

V usage is TRBV5-4 and J usage is TRBJ2-7, with D maybe TRBD2 (5 bases). Trimming left V 0 bases short and J 2 bases short, with 9 bases between. The length of the CDR3 is 14 residues. Germline CDR1 reads SGHNT; CDR2 reads YYREEE (reference sequence). The CDR3 nucleotides read TGTGCCAGCAGCTTGGGTAGGAGGACCTACGAGCAGTACTTC. Its protein product is CASSLGRRTYEQYF.

This chain joins TRBV4-1 and TRBJ1-1; TRBD1 agrees at 9 bases. Germline CDR1 and CDR2: MGHRA and YSYEKL. CDR3 size: 15 residues. Trimming removed 4 bases from V and 6 bases from J; junction bases left unmatched: 9. In DNA, the CDR3 is TGCGCCAGCAGCCCTAGGACAGGGGTGATGGCTGAAGCTTTCTTT. Its protein is CASSPRTGVMAEAFF.

This chain connects TRBV28 to TRBJ2-7; a possible D gene is TRBD2 (6 bases). This CDR3 spans 16 amino acids. Trimming left V 4 bases short and J 2 bases short, with 18 bases between. The germline CDR1 and CDR2 sequences are MDHEN and SYDVKM. The CDR3 DNA reads as TGTGCCAGCAGTTCCCGGATCCTAGGCGGGACCTACGAGCAGTACTTC. Translated, it gives CASSSRILGGTYEQYF.

The chain recombines TRBV2 with TRBJ2-1, with D perhaps TRBD1 or TRBD2 (6 bases each). The ends were cut back, 6 bases at V and 8 bases at J, with 17 bases in the middle. Germline assignment: CDR1 SNHLY and CDR2 FYNNEI. This CDR3 has 14 amino acids. CDR3 nucleotides: TGTGCCAGCAGGGTGACTAGTCACAGGGATGAGCAGTTCTTC. Its protein product is CASRVTSHRDEQFF. Combining the CDR3 with reference TRBV2 and TRBJ2-1 gives the whole variable domain EPEVTQTPSHQVTQMGQEVILRCVPISNHLYFYWYRQILGQKVEFLVSFYNNEISEKSEIFDDQFSVERPDGSNFTLKIRSTKLEDSAMYFCASRVTSHRDEQFFGPGTRLTVL.

The chain has TRBV7-2 and TRBJ2-7; D uncertain. This CDR3 is 12 amino acids long. Trimming removed 1 base from V and 4 bases from J, with 5 bases in between. Germline V gives CDR1 SGHTA, CDR2 FQGNSA. CDR3 in amino acids: CASSLDKYEQYF. As DNA, the CDR3 is TGTGCCAGCAGCTTAGACAAGTACGAGCAGTACTTC.

This rearrangement joins TRBV6-1 to TRBJ2-5, with D possibly TRBD1 on 5 matching bases. The CDR3 loop spans 13 amino acids. Trimming cost V 4 bases and J 5 bases, with 11 bases left between them. The germline V gene has CDR1 MNHNS and CDR2 SASEGT. CDR3 region: CASSVNRLETQYF. The CDR3 DNA is TGTGCCAGCAGTGTAAACAGGCTTGAGACCCAGTACTTC.